This TCR beta chain is from a study of blood T cell repertoires in COVID-19. Study-wide background: Acute-phase and convalescent COVID-19 samples originated in the United States, Italy and Spain. PBMCs, B-cell-depleted T cells, or T cells were the source of the cDNA or gDNA that made up the material.

Methods used by the authors: Quantification of nucleated cells was approximated via reference gene primer amplification. Sequencing was performed with immunoSEQ multiplex PCR; in TCRdb, only in-frame clones are kept and a portion is missing. V and J calls and clone size are copied from that table; D and trimming were computed from the DNA. The sample records some 57,000 clones, 80% to 95% being singletons. The clonotype originates from a human donor in a cohort sampled during active COVID-19. Sequenced: peripheral blood.

The CDR3 here is CATTGSWMNTEAFF. CDR3 coding DNA: TGTGCCACGACAGGGAGCTGGATGAACACTGAAGCTTTCTTT. The rearrangement links TRBV10-3 to TRBJ1-1, with 7 bases fitting TRBD1. V was pared by 10 bases and J by 0 bases, with 8 bases of the junction left unmatched. Per the germline V gene, CDR1 is ENHRY and CDR2 is SYGVKD. The CDR3 covers 14 residues.